The 22 T cell receptor beta chains below come from one sample, sequenced in a study of cytomegalovirus exposure and HLA in healthy donors. PCR primers comprised 60 Vbeta and 13 Jbeta primers. Here immunoSEQ multiplex PCR was the method, and the copy in TCRdb shows in-frame clones only, minus some. The table records 83,000 or so clones, approximately 72% of them present only once. Source material: PBMCs. The origin of the receptors is a man aged 25-45 years in good health and CMV-seropositive.

Points on this clone: Compared with germline, one end of the junction differs, possibly owing to a read error. This chain connects TRBV28 to TRBJ2-2, with 14 bases fitting TRBD2. The CDR3 is made up of 17 amino acids. The germline gives CDR1 MDHEN, CDR2 SYDVKM. Written as DNA, the CDR3 is TGTGCCAGCAGTCTATGGAGACTAGCGGGGGGGCCCGGGGAGCTGTTTTTT. Residues: CASSLWRLAGGPGELFF.

The chain has TRBV5-4 and TRBJ1-2; 9 bases are a match to TRBD1. The germline gives CDR1 SGHNT, CDR2 YYREEE (reference sequence). The CDR3 has 15 amino acids. V was clipped by 4 bases and J by 5 bases; unmatched bases: 9. The CDR3 here is CASSVTGGAHYGYTF. In nucleotides, the CDR3 is TGTGCCAGCAGCGTTACAGGGGGCGCTCATTATGGCTACACCTTC.

The chain has TRBV7-2 and TRBJ2-5; 7 bases line up with TRBD2. Germline CDR1 reads SGHTA; CDR2 reads FQGNSA. The CDR3 covers 14 residues. V gave up 1 base and J gave up 9 bases; unmatched junction bases: 8. CDR3 sequence: CASSLGGGGEAQYF. The CDR3 DNA is TGTGCCAGCAGCTTAGGGGGTGGGGGGGAAGCCCAGTACTTC.

This chain links TRBV6-4 with TRBJ1-4, with TRBD1 matching 8 bases. This CDR3 is built from 14 residues. CDR1 is MRHNA and CDR2 is SNTAGT in the germline V gene. V trimming: 3 bases; J trimming: 4 bases; junction bases outside the gene matches: 1. Here the CDR3 DNA reads TGTGCCAGCAGTGAAACAGGGGGTAATGAAAAACTGTTTTTT. It specifies CASSETGGNEKLFF.

The rearrangement links TRBV6-4 to TRBJ2-1; 7 bases are a match to TRBD2. Per germline, CDR1 MRHNA and CDR2 SNTAGT. The length of the CDR3 is 13 residues. V was pared by 1 base and J by 7 bases, with 1 base of the junction left unmatched. This CDR3 is CASSDWRGNEQFF. The CDR3 DNA sequence: TGTGCCAGCAGTGACTGGCGGGGGAATGAGCAGTTCTTC.

This clone was seen only once. This chain joins TRBV6-5 and TRBJ1-3, with D uncertain. The CDR3 extends over 13 amino acids. Germline V gives CDR1 MNHEY, CDR2 SVGAGI. The V and J ends lost 5 bases and 2 bases respectively, with 7 bases between them. CDR3 residues: CASSPNPGNTIYF. The CDR3 DNA follows: TGTGCCAGCAGTCCCAATCCTGGAAACACCATATATTTT.

This sequence joins TRBV5-3 and TRBJ2-5, with 8 bases fitting TRBD1. TRBV5-3 is annotated as an ORF whose role is uncertain. J was trimmed by 5 bases and V by 4 bases; bases with no gene match: 10. The CDR3 sequence is 15 residues long. CDR3 bases: TGTGCCAGAAGCGCCGCCGGGACAGGAGGGGAGACCCAGTACTTC. Protein sequence: CARSAAGTGGETQYF.

This clone occurred once. V and J are TRBV6-5 and TRBJ2-5; 10 bases line up with TRBD2. The DNA end is more similar to TRBJ2-7, so the J call may be wrong. The germline CDR1 and CDR2 sequences are MNHEY and SVGAGI. This CDR3 comprises 15 residues. This chain's CDR3 is CASSYSGLAAYEQYF. For the CDR3, the DNA is TGTGCCAGCAGTTACTCCGGACTAGCGGCTTACGAGCAGTACTTC.

The genes are TRBV6-5 and TRBJ2-2, with D possibly matching TRBD2 (5 bases). V was cut by 8 bases and J by 1 base, with 11 bases left in between. CDR3 size: 14 residues. Germline V lookup: CDR1 MNHEY, CDR2 SVGAGI. CDR3 amino acids: CASWRALNTGELFF. The CDR3 nucleotides are TGTGCCAGCTGGCGGGCTTTGAACACCGGGGAGCTGTTTTTT.

The chain uses TRBV11-3 and TRBJ2-2; D gene ambiguous. This CDR3 region has 16 residues. Germline loops: CDR1 SGHNT, CDR2 YENEEA. V lost 0 bases and J lost 6, with 14 bases in between. This CDR3 is CASSLDGTTAAGELFF. Written as DNA, the CDR3 is TGTGCCAGCAGCTTAGATGGTACGACGGCGGCCGGGGAGCTGTTTTTT.

The V call is TRBV6-5, the J call TRBJ2-7; D is uncertain. This CDR3 has 12 residues. Germline V gives CDR1 MNHEY, CDR2 SVGAGI. With 4 bases removed from V and 4 bases from J, the gap between germline ends came to 8 bases. CDR3 sequence: CASSSNNYEQYF. CDR3 coding DNA: TGTGCCAGCAGTTCCAACAATTACGAGCAGTACTTC.

J is TRBJ2-1 and V is TRBV7-3, with 7 bases that match TRBD1. J was trimmed by 2 bases and V by 2 bases; bases with no gene match: 3. CDR1 and CDR2 (germline): SGHTA, FQGTGA. The CDR3 totals 15 residues. In DNA, the CDR3 is TGTGCCAGCAGCTTACCCGGGACAGCCTACAATGAGCAGTTCTTC. It is translated as CASSLPGTAYNEQFF.

The chain joins TRBV15 to TRBJ1-4; D is uncertain. V was shortened by 4 bases and J by 3 bases, with 27 bases between the two germline ends. CDR1 is LNHNV, CDR2 YYDKDF, per germline (reference sequence). The CDR3 length is 20 residues. Here the CDR3 reads CATSILNRWVGGGANEKLFF. The CDR3 nucleotides read TGTGCCACCAGCATTCTCAACCGCTGGGTAGGTGGAGGAGCTAATGAAAAACTGTTTTTT.

V gene TRBV19 combines with J gene TRBJ2-5, with TRBD1 as a possible D gene (5 bases). CDR3 length: 13 amino acids. Germline V CDR1 and CDR2: LNHDA, SQIVND (reference sequence). Trimming left V 5 bases short and J 4 bases short, with 11 bases between. CDR3 in DNA: TGTGCCAGTAGTCCACCTAGGGGAGAGACCCAGTACTTC. Translating it yields CASSPPRGETQYF.

This clone has just a few counts. The V gene is TRBV7-2, the J gene TRBJ1-2; 7 bases map to TRBD1. The V segment lost 5 bases and the J segment 0 bases; nucleotides outside the gene matches: 9. The germline V gene has CDR1 SGHTA and CDR2 FQGNSA. This CDR3 has 16 amino acids. The CDR3, as DNA: TGTGCCAGCAGCACCGACACCGGACAGGCTAACTATGGCTACACCTTC. Translation gives CASSTDTGQANYGYTF.

This chain connects TRBV11-2 to TRBJ2-2, with 7 bases fitting TRBD1. The ends lost 7 bases at V and 4 bases at J; junction bases unmatched: 9. The CDR3 extends over 15 amino acids. Germline loops: CDR1 SGHAT, CDR2 FQNNGV. The CDR3 here is CASNRQGGSTGELFF. The CDR3 DNA reads TGTGCCAGCAACAGACAGGGTGGTAGCACCGGGGAGCTGTTTTTT. Full variable domain (rest looked up from reference TRBV11-2 and TRBJ2-2): EAGVAQSPRYKIIEKRQSVAFWCNPISGHATLYWYQQILGQGPKLLIQFQNNGVVDDSQLPKDRFSAERLKGVDSTLKIQPAKLEDSAVYLCASNRQGGSTGELFFGEGSRLTVL.

CDR3 sequence: CASSLSGYEQYF. DNA of the CDR3: TGCGCCAGCAGCTTATCAGGGTACGAGCAGTACTTC. This chain joins TRBV5-1 and TRBJ2-7, with D perhaps matching TRBD1 (5 bases). From germline, CDR1 is SGHRS and CDR2 YFSETQ. The CDR3 runs to 12 residues. V was shortened by 2 bases and J by 4 bases, with 7 bases between the two germline ends.

V gene TRBV2 combines with J gene TRBJ2-5, with 11 bases matching TRBD2. Germline V lookup: CDR1 SNHLY, CDR2 FYNNEI. The CDR3 is 14 amino acids. The trim removed 1 base at V and 5 bases at J, leaving 0 bases unmatched. The chain's CDR3 is CASSEGTSGETQYF. CDR3 nucleotides: TGTGCCAGCAGTGAAGGGACTAGCGGGGAGACCCAGTACTTC.

The rearrangement joins TRBV19 to TRBJ2-7; the D gene is possibly TRBD2 (5 bases). This CDR3 spans 13 amino acids. V dropped 3 bases and J dropped 6 bases, with 12 bases sitting between them. Germline CDR1 reads LNHDA; CDR2 reads SQIVND (reference sequence). The CDR3 protein is CASSMGELGEQYF. The DNA for the CDR3 is TGTGCCAGTAGTATGGGAGAACTTGGCGAGCAGTACTTC.

Concerning this clone: An end of the junction differs from the germline gene, which may be a read error. The rearrangement uses TRBV7-9 and TRBJ1-2; D is unclear. Germline CDR1 reads SEHNR; CDR2 reads FQNEAQ (reference sequence). The CDR3 sequence is 14 residues long. In nucleotides, the CDR3 is TGTTCCAGCAGCTTCCTCCCCCCTAACTATGGCTACACCTTC. This translates into CSSSFLPPNYGYTF.

This clone appeared a few times. The genes are TRBV5-4 and TRBJ1-4, with D tentatively TRBD1 (5 bases). V lost 3 bases and J 7 bases, leaving 16 bases between the germline ends. The germline CDR1 and CDR2 sequences are SGHNT and YYREEE (reference sequence). The CDR3 sequence is 15 residues long. CDR3 in amino acids: CASSSAGLSAEKLFF. Written as DNA, the CDR3 is TGTGCCAGCAGCTCCGCAGGGCTCTCGGCTGAAAAACTGTTTTTT.

The chain has TRBV5-4 and TRBJ2-5; no clear D. The J call is in doubt because the DNA end fits TRBJ2-7 better. CDR3 size: 12 residues. Germline V CDR1 and CDR2: SGHNT, YYREEE (reference sequence). The CDR3 DNA follows: TGTGCCAGCAGCTTGGGGGGCTACGAGCAGTACTTC. Its translation is CASSLGGYEQYF.